Shown below are 18 T cell receptor beta chains from a single sample sequenced in a study of CD8+ T cells in alopecia areata. Investigators isolated RNA and reverse transcribed it into cDNA to act as the sequencing template. Measured with immunoSEQ multiplex PCR; TCRdb has only the in-frame clones, and not every one. This sample carries about 110,000 clones, none of them present only once. Sequenced sample: lesional skin. The receptors stem from a C3H/HeJ mouse with alopecia areata. Mouse MHC haplotype: H2-k.

For this clone: Genes and germline come from the mouse. Read data end 4 residues before the CDR3 end; the end is taken from the germline J gene. The chain carries TRBV1 and TRBJ2-1; 12 nucleotides line up with TRBD2. The CDR3 runs to 15 residues. The V gene's germline CDR1 is NSQYPW and CDR2 LRSPGD (reference sequence). CDR3 bases read: TGCACCTGCAGTGCAGCTGACTGGGGGGGCGCT. Encoded protein: CTCSAADWGGA. The full CDR3 reads CTCSAADWGGAEQFF.

Of note for this clone: Here the gene names and germline are mouse. The read halts 4 residues ahead of the CDR3 end, with the missing end drawn from the germline J gene. V is TRBV17 and J is TRBJ2-5; 7 bases line up with TRBD2. Trimming cost V 6 bases and J 3 bases; bases outside gene matches: 6. CDR1 and CDR2 (germline): MNHDT, YYDKIL. The CDR3 contains 14 residues. The CDR3 DNA, read in part, is TGTGCTAGCAGCCCAGACTGGGAGCAAGAC. It encodes CASSPDWEQD. The full CDR3 sequence reads CASSPDWEQDTQYF.

For this clone: The gene names given are mouse names. The CDR3 end is not reached by the read, which stops 4 residues before it; the germline J gene fills it in. The chain joins TRBV13-3 to TRBJ2-5, with 8 bases that match TRBD1. This CDR3 has 14 amino acids. Per the germline V gene, CDR1 is NNHDY and CDR2 is SYVADS. The CDR3 loop reads CASSDKDREDTQYF. CDR3 DNA (partial): TGTGCCAGCAGTGATAAGGACAGGGAGGAC.

Concerning this clone itself: Each gene name is a mouse one. The CDR3 end lies 4 residues beyond the end of the read and is filled in from the germline J gene. The rearrangement links TRBV13-3 to TRBJ1-4; 10 bases map to TRBD1. The CDR3 loop spans 15 amino acids. J was trimmed by 4 bases and V by 6 bases; bases with no gene match: 6. Germline V CDR1 and CDR2: NNHDY, SYVADS. CDR3 sequence: CASKVRDRGNERLFF. The part of the CDR3 DNA that was read is TGTGCCAGCAAAGTAAGGGACAGGGGCAACGAA.

Points on this clone: The gene symbols are mouse symbols. This CDR3 is CTCSATTVSNERLFF. Partial CDR3 DNA: TGCACCTGCAGTGCGACTACAGTTTCCAACGAA. The gene calls are TRBV1 and TRBJ1-4; D is unresolved. The DNA ends 4 residues before the CDR3 does, and the rest of the CDR3 is filled in from the germline J gene. With 3 bases removed from V and 0 bases from J, the gap between germline ends came to 8 bases. Per the germline V gene, CDR1 is NSQYPW and CDR2 is LRSPGD (reference sequence). The CDR3 loop spans 15 amino acids.

This clone was observed a handful of times. Genes and germline come from the mouse. The CDR3 end lies 4 residues beyond the end of the read and is filled in from the germline J gene. The chain has TRBV16 and TRBJ2-1, with 10 bases matching TRBD2. Germline V lookup: CDR1 SGHSA, CDR2 FRNQAP. The CDR3 totals 15 residues. The V gene end was trimmed by 5 bases and the J gene end by 3 bases; junction bases not matched to a gene: 4. The CDR3 loop reads CASSPLGGLYAEQFF. The DNA read from the CDR3 is TGTGCAAGCAGCCCTCTGGGGGGGCTCTATGCT.

About this clone itself: The genes are named according to mouse. The missing CDR3 end, 4 residues past where the read stops, is filled in from the germline J gene. The rearrangement joins TRBV13-3 to TRBJ2-2; 12 nucleotides match TRBD1. The V gene end was trimmed by 2 bases and the J gene end by 4 bases; junction bases not matched to a gene: 3. CDR1 and CDR2 (germline): NNHDY, SYVADS. CDR3 size: 16 residues. The CDR3 is CASSEGTGGTTGQLYF. The covered CDR3 bases are TGTGCCAGCAGTGAGGGGACAGGGGGCACCACCGGG.

A remark on this clone: Gene names denote mouse genes. The read finishes 4 residues shy of the CDR3 end, and the germline J gene is used to complete it. The chain carries TRBV13-3 and TRBJ1-1; tentative D call: TRBD1 (5 bases). In germline, CDR1 is NNHDY, CDR2 SYVADS. This CDR3 region has 14 residues. The CDR3 protein is CASSDAQWGTEVFF. The CDR3 DNA, read in part, is TGTGCCAGCAGTGATGCACAGTGGGGGACA.

For this clone: Gene labels here are mouse ones. The CDR3 end lies 4 residues beyond the end of the read and is filled in from the germline J gene. This chain uses TRBV16 with TRBJ1-2, with D perhaps matching TRBD1 (5 bases). The length of the CDR3 is 14 residues. Germline V gene sequence: CDR1 SGHSA, CDR2 FRNQAP. Trimming removed 1 base at V and 1 base at J, with 7 bases between. The CDR3 DNA, read in part, is TGTGCAAGCAGCTTAGGGACAAAAAACTCC. This gives the protein CASSLGTKNS. The whole CDR3 reads CASSLGTKNSDYTF.

This clone was recorded a few times. Mouse gene names and germline throughout. Coverage ceases 4 residues before the CDR3 finishes, and the germline J gene fills in the end. The rearrangement links TRBV13-3 to TRBJ2-5; 14 nucleotides agree with TRBD2. Per the germline V gene, CDR1 is NNHDY and CDR2 is SYVADS. After removal of 1 base from V and 1 base from J, the junction contained 8 bases not matched to a gene. The CDR3 consists of 19 residues. CDR3 sequence reads: CASSDRDWGGAGDQDTQYF. CDR3 bases read: TGTGCCAGCAGTGATAGGGACTGGGGGGGCGCGGGGGACCAAGAC.

For this clone: The germline and genes are mouse ones. The read is 4 residues too short to cover the CDR3 end, so that end is filled in from the germline J gene. The chain joins TRBV13-3 to TRBJ2-3, with D uncertain. The CDR3 is made up of 16 amino acids. Looked up from germline, CDR1 is NNHDY and CDR2 is SYVADS. The V and J ends lost 0 bases and 4 bases respectively, with 15 bases between them. Partial CDR3 DNA: TGTGCCAGCAGTGATGTCTGGTCGGCCTACTCAGAA. Protein product: CASSDVWSAYSE. The full CDR3 sequence reads CASSDVWSAYSETLYF.

Details on this clone: The genes are named according to mouse. The CDR3 goes on 4 residues after the read ends, and that part is filled in from the germline J gene. The J gene is TRBJ2-1, the V gene TRBV17; 8 bases map to TRBD1. The CDR3 runs 14 residues. The trim removed 4 bases at V and 3 bases at J, leaving 2 bases unmatched. Looked up from germline, CDR1 is MNHDT and CDR2 is YYDKIL. The CDR3 bases that were read are TGTGCTAGCAGTACCGGGACAGGCTATGCT. It is translated as CASSTGTGYA. The whole CDR3 protein reads CASSTGTGYAEQFF.

A remark on this clone: The genes and germline here are from mouse. From the germline J gene comes the end of the CDR3, since the read stops 4 residues before it. The chain employs TRBV13-1 and TRBJ2-4, with a weak D call TRBD1 (6 bases). The germline V and J ends were trimmed by 5 bases and 3 bases, with 13 bases remaining between them. This CDR3 has 14 amino acids. Per germline, CDR1 NSHNY and CDR2 SYGAGN. CDR3 loop: CASRPGQNQNTLYF. CDR3 DNA, as far as it was read: TGTGCCAGCAGACCCGGACAGAACCAAAAC.

Notes on this clone: Genes and germline come from the mouse. From the germline J gene comes the end of the CDR3, since the read stops 4 residues before it. V gene TRBV19 combines with J gene TRBJ2-1; 7 bases line up with TRBD1. This CDR3 has 14 amino acids. The ends lost 1 base at V and 5 bases at J; junction bases unmatched: 3. CDR1 and CDR2 from the germline V gene are FNHDT and SITEND (reference sequence). The part of the CDR3 DNA that was read is TGTGCCAGCAGTATAAGAACAGGGGATGCT. Translation: CASSIRTGDA. The full CDR3 protein is CASSIRTGDAEQFF.

About this clone itself: Gene names are the mouse ones. The CDR3 is cut off 4 residues early in the read; its end comes from the germline J gene. This chain joins TRBV13-3 and TRBJ2-1, with 10 bases that match TRBD1. Germline V CDR1 and CDR2: NNHDY, SYVADS. J gave up 0 bases and V 2 bases, and 2 bases lay outside the gene matches. This CDR3 has 16 amino acids. The part of the CDR3 DNA that was read is TGTGCCAGCAGTGAGGGACAGGGGTATAACTATGCT. This translates into CASSEGQGYNYA. From start to end, the CDR3 is CASSEGQGYNYAEQFF.

With respect to this clone: Any gene name here is a mouse gene name. From the germline J gene comes the end of the CDR3, since the read stops 4 residues before it. This sample also contains other DNA sequences that code for the same CDR3. The rearrangement joins TRBV13-3 to TRBJ1-2; 11 bases are shared with TRBD1. Germline V gene data show CDR1 as NNHDY and CDR2 as SYVADS. The V segment lost 3 bases and the J segment 2 bases; nucleotides outside the gene matches: 3. This CDR3 is 15 amino acids long. The CDR3 protein is CASSGTGGANSDYTF. The covered CDR3 bases are TGTGCCAGCAGTGGGACAGGGGGCGCTAACTCC.

This clone was observed a few times. Mouse gene names apply. Sequencing ends 4 residues short of the CDR3 end; the germline J gene provides the rest. V and J are TRBV13-2 and TRBJ2-1, with 8 bases lining up with TRBD2. CDR3 size: 16 residues. The V gene's germline CDR1 is NNHNN and CDR2 SYGAGS (reference sequence). The V segment lost 0 bases and the J segment 3 bases; nucleotides outside the gene matches: 5. CDR3 in amino acids: CASGDARGGLYAEQFF. CDR3 bases read: TGTGCCAGCGGTGATGCGAGGGGGGGCCTCTATGCT.

About this clone: Mouse germline and gene names are used. Sequencing ends 4 residues short of the CDR3 end; the germline J gene provides the rest. The chain joins TRBV1 to TRBJ2-1; 10 bases are shared with TRBD1. CDR3 length equals 16 residues. CDR1 NSQYPW and CDR2 LRSPGD come from the germline V gene (reference sequence). With V trimmed by 0 bases and J by 5 bases, 4 bases remained unmatched. CDR3 protein: CTCSADRDRGNAEQFF. The sequenced part of the CDR3 DNA is TGCACCTGCAGTGCAGATCGGGACAGGGGAAATGCT.